This is a list of T cell receptor beta chains from one sample in a study of cytomegalovirus exposure and HLA in healthy donors. The table came from immunoSEQ multiplex PCR; TCRdb's copy has only in-frame clones and leaves some out. The data show 150,000 or so clones, around 82% seen once. Sequencing was performed on PBMCs. All receptors come from a woman between 40 and 50 years old in good health and CMV-seropositive. The CDR3 runs from the conserved cysteine through the conserved F or W. The D gene is left open where the match is weak. Clone size appears in some rows only: once, few, many, or a class for an expanded clone.

J	V	D	size	DNA	CDR3
TRBJ2-7	TRBV11-3	-	-	TGTGCCAGCAGCCCCGGGGACACGGGGTACGAGCAGTACTTC	CASSPGDTGYEQYF
TRBJ2-7	TRBV11-3	TRBD2	-	TGTGCCAGCAGCTTAGAGGGAGGGCCGGAGCAGTACTTC	CASSLEGGPEQYF
TRBJ2-2	TRBV5-6	TRBD2	-	TGTGCCAGCAGCTTGGCGGGAGGGCCACCCACCGGGGAGCTGTTTTTT	CASSLAGGPPTGELFF
TRBJ2-5	TRBV27	TRBD1	-	TGTGCCAGCAGTTTATTCGGGACAGCAGAGACCCAGTACTTC	CASSLFGTAETQYF
TRBJ2-2	TRBV2	-	once	TGTGCCAGCAGTCGACAGGGAGTAAGGGACTCGTCGAACACCGGGGAGCTGTTTTTT	CASSRQGVRDSSNTGELFF
TRBJ2-3	TRBV7-8	-	-	TGTGCCAGCAGCCCCTCGGGAGTGGGCACAGATACGCAGTATTTT	CASSPSGVGTDTQYF
TRBJ1-1	TRBV6-5	TRBD1	-	TGTGCCAGCGGGGACAGGCGCACTGAAGCTTTCTTT	CASGDRRTEAFF
TRBJ2-2	TRBV30	-	-	TGTGCCTGGAGTGTACGGGGTCCCGGGGAGCTGTTTTTT	CAWSVRGPGELFF
TRBJ1-1	TRBV6-4	-	few	TGTGCCAGCAGTGTTACTTTGAACACTGAAGCTTTCTTT	CASSVTLNTEAFF
TRBJ2-1	TRBV21-1	-	-	TGTGCCAGCAGCAACCGTAGATCCTACAATGAGCAGTTCTTC	CASSNRRSYNEQFF
TRBJ2-3	TRBV6-1	TRBD2	-	TGTGCCAGCAGTGAGACTAGCGGGAGCGAAATAGATACGCAGTATTTT	CASSETSGSEIDTQYF
TRBJ1-2	TRBV9	-	few	TGTGCCAGCAGACGTCGGGGGGGATCTAACTATGGCTACACCTTC	CASRRRGGSNYGYTF
TRBJ2-7	TRBV19	-	-	TGTGCCAGTAGGAACCTTTTGAGGGATCCCTACGAGCAGTACTTC	CASRNLLRDPYEQYF
TRBJ1-1	TRBV28	TRBD1	-	TGTGCCAGCATCCGGACAGGGAACACTGAAGCTTTCTTT	CASIRTGNTEAFF
TRBJ1-4	TRBV2	TRBD1	-	TGTGCCACCGGGACAGGGGGTTATGAAAAACTGTTTTTT	CATGTGGYEKLFF
TRBJ2-1	TRBV4-2	-	-	TGTGCCAGCAGCCAAGATTTGGGGGAGGCAGGAGATGAGCAGTTCTTC	CASSQDLGEAGDEQFF
TRBJ1-1	TRBV6-1	-	-	TGTGCCAGCAGTGTACGGGAGGCAGACACTGAAGCTTTCTTT	CASSVREADTEAFF
TRBJ1-5	TRBV28	-	-	TGTGCCAGCAGATCCCCCGCGGGTAGCAATCAGCCCCAGCATTTT	CASRSPAGSNQPQHF
TRBJ1-3	TRBV27	TRBD1	-	TGTGCCAGCAGTCCGACAGGGGGAGGAAACACCATATATTTT	CASSPTGGGNTIYF
TRBJ1-5	TRBV28	-	few	TGTGCCAGCATACCGATTAGCGGTAGCAATCAGCCCCAGCATTTT	CASIPISGSNQPQHF
TRBJ2-2	TRBV11-2	TRBD2	-	TGTGCCAGCAGCCATCTAGCGGGAGGGCCCGGGGAGCTGTTTTTT	CASSHLAGGPGELFF
TRBJ2-5	TRBV30	TRBD2	-	TGTGCCTTTCAGGGGCTAGCGGGACAAGAGACCCAGTACTTC	CAFQGLAGQETQYF
TRBJ2-1	TRBV7-9	-	few	TGTGCCAGCAGACTTAGCGGCGGGCACAATGAGCAGTTCTTC	CASRLSGGHNEQFF
TRBJ2-1	TRBV27	TRBD2	-	TGTGCCAGCAGTTTTTTCAGCGGGAGGGGAAATGAGCAGTTCTTC	CASSFFSGRGNEQFF
TRBJ1-1	TRBV7-9	TRBD1	once	TGTGCCAGCAGCGACAGGGCAAGGGGCACTGAAGCTTTCTTT	CASSDRARGTEAFF
TRBJ2-3	TRBV30	-	-	TGTGCCTGGAGTGTAGTGGGAGGCACAGATACGCAGTATTTT	CAWSVVGGTDTQYF
TRBJ2-7	TRBV7-8	TRBD1	once	TGTGCCAGCAGCGAAGGGGACAGGGGACCCTACGAGCAGTACTTC	CASSEGDRGPYEQYF
TRBJ2-2	TRBV30	TRBD2	-	TGTGCCTGGAGGGGACTAGCGGGTAACACCGGGGAGCTGTTTTTT	CAWRGLAGNTGELFF
TRBJ2-7	TRBV7-8	TRBD1	-	TGTGCCAGCAGCTTAAGAGGGGGCAGGAACGAGCAGTACTTC	CASSLRGGRNEQYF
TRBJ2-1	TRBV28	TRBD2	-	TGTGCCAGCACCCCCGAGACTAGCGGGAGCCTTCCTTCCTACAATGAGCAGTTCTTC	CASTPETSGSLPSYNEQFF
TRBJ2-3	TRBV7-3	-	-	TGTGCCAGCAGCTTAAGCGGGCGGGGTCCAGATACGCAGTATTTT	CASSLSGRGPDTQYF
TRBJ1-1	TRBV19	-	-	TGTGCCAGTAGTAAACCTGACGGGGGGGACACTGAAGCTTTCTTT	CASSKPDGGDTEAFF
TRBJ2-7	TRBV30	-	-	TGTGCCTGGAGTGACCCGGACAGATCCTACGAGCAGTACTTC	CAWSDPDRSYEQYF
TRBJ1-2	TRBV7-9	TRBD1	-	TGTGCCAGCACCGAGACAGGGGCGAACGGCTACACCTTC	CASTETGANGYTF
TRBJ2-3	TRBV7-6	TRBD2	-	TGTGCCAGCAGCTTACCTAGCGGGGTAAGCACAGATACGCAGTATTTT	CASSLPSGVSTDTQYF
TRBJ2-2	TRBV10-3	-	once	TGTGCCATCTCAGGAGGGGGCAAAACCGGGGAGCTGTTTTTT	CAISGGGKTGELFF
TRBJ2-1	TRBV5-4	-	-	TGTGCCAGCAGCTCGTTAGCGGAGCAGTTCTTC	CASSSLAEQFF
TRBJ2-1	TRBV9	TRBD2	-	TGTGCCAGCAGCGAACTAGCGGGAGGGCCCTACAATGAGCAGTTCTTC	CASSELAGGPYNEQFF
TRBJ2-7	TRBV9	-	-	TGTGCCAGCAGCTCAGGGGCCTACGAGCAGTACTTC	CASSSGAYEQYF
TRBJ2-1	TRBV2	-	-	TGTGCCAGCAGAAAGCAGACTATCTATGAGCAGTTCTTC	CASRKQTIYEQFF
TRBJ1-2	TRBV5-1	-	-	TGCGCCAGCAGTCCCCCGGACTGGACCTATGGCTACACCTTC	CASSPPDWTYGYTF
TRBJ2-7	TRBV6-6	TRBD2	-	TGTGCCAGCAGTTTCCTAGCGGGAGGGTCCCGCGAGCAGTACTTC	CASSFLAGGSREQYF
TRBJ2-3	TRBV7-9	TRBD2	-	TGTGCCAGCAGCTTAGCGCTTAGCGGGAGGGCCTGGGATACGCAGTATTTT	CASSLALSGRAWDTQYF
TRBJ2-3	TRBV5-1	TRBD2	-	TGCGCCAGCAGCTTGGCCGTCGGAGCGGGAGGGCCGAGAACAGATACGCAGTATTTT	CASSLAVGAGGPRTDTQYF
TRBJ1-1	TRBV19	TRBD1	-	TGTGCCAGTAGTGCAGGGGGAAGGAGCACTGAAGCTTTCTTT	CASSAGGRSTEAFF
TRBJ1-1	TRBV7-9	-	few	TGTGCCAGCAGCCCGACCAGACCCATTAGCAACACTGAAGCTTTCTTT	CASSPTRPISNTEAFF
TRBJ2-7	TRBV28	TRBD2	-	TGTGCCAGCTGTGAGGGACTAGCGGGCTCCTACGAGCAGTACTTC	CASCEGLAGSYEQYF
TRBJ2-5	TRBV11-2	-	once	TGTGCCAGCAGCTTAACGACAGTCCAGGAGCAAGAGACCCAGTACTTC	CASSLTTVQEQETQYF
TRBJ1-1	TRBV10-1	-	-	TGCGCCAGCAGTGTGGGCCCCAGGACTGAAGCTTTCTTT	CASSVGPRTEAFF
TRBJ2-1	TRBV5-1	TRBD2	-	TGCGCCAGCAGCCCGGGACTAGCGGGAGGGCCTTCAACTGAGCAGTTCTTC	CASSPGLAGGPSTEQFF
TRBJ2-3	TRBV4-2	-	-	TGTGCCAGCAGCCAACGACAGACCACAGATACGCAGTATTTT	CASSQRQTTDTQYF
TRBJ1-2	TRBV29-1	-	-	TGCAGCGTTGTAGGAGGGAACTATGGCTACACCTTC	CSVVGGNYGYTF
TRBJ2-7	TRBV11-2	-	-	TGTGCCAGCAGCTTAATACGACAGGGAGGTCGGCAGTACTTC	CASSLIRQGGRQYF
TRBJ2-1	TRBV5-8	TRBD2	once	TGTGCCAGCAGCCTGGCCTTGCTAGCGGGTTCCTACAATGAGCAGTTCTTC	CASSLALLAGSYNEQFF
TRBJ1-1	TRBV13	-	-	TGTGCCAGCAGCTTAGAGGCAGGTAGGAGGGCTGAAGCTTTCTTT	CASSLEAGRRAEAFF
TRBJ1-4	TRBV18	TRBD1	-	TGTGCCAGCTCAGCGACAGGGGCAGGGACTAATGAAAAACTGTTTTTT	CASSATGAGTNEKLFF
TRBJ2-5	TRBV11-2	TRBD2	few	TGTGCCAGCAGCCCCAGCGGGGGACAAGAGACCCAGTACTTC	CASSPSGGQETQYF
TRBJ2-3	TRBV7-9	TRBD2	-	TGTGCCAGCAGCCGAGTAGCGGGAAGCACAGATACGCAGTATTTT	CASSRVAGSTDTQYF